This TCR beta chain was recovered during a study of cytomegalovirus exposure and HLA in healthy donors. Study as a whole: The platform used for the roughly 120 validation repertoires matched that of the 650 to 750 first-cohort repertoires, a later analysis reported. Study-level points and caveats: According to a subsequent analysis, TCR clusters from the first cohort were inclined to appear together in the 120 or so validation repertoires. TCR beta chains numbering some 160 were designated cytomegalovirus-associated.

Note on this clone: The antigen is undetermined.

The table came from immunoSEQ multiplex PCR; TCRdb's copy has only in-frame clones and leaves some out. This table has roughly 150,000 clones, approximately 91% appearing once. The receptor was derived from a man between 18 and 35 years old in good health and CMV-seronegative. Input material: PBMCs.

The CDR3 region has the DNA TGTGCCTGGAGGAGGACAGGTGAACAGCCCCAGCATTTT. Translation gives CAWRRTGEQPQHF. This chain uses TRBV30 with TRBJ1-5; 7 bases map to TRBD1. V was pared by 3 bases and J by 7 bases, with 6 bases of the junction left unmatched. From germline, CDR1 is GTSNPN and CDR2 SVGIG (reference sequence). CDR3 length: 13 residues.